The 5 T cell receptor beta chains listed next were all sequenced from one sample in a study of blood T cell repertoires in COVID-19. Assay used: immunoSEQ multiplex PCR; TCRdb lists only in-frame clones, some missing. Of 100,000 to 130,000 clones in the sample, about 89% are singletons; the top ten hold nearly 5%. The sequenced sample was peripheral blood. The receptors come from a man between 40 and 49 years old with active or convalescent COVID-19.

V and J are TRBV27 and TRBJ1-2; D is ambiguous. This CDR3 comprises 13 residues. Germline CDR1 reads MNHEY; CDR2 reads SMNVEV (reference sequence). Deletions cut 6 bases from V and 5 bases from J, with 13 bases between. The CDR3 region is CASRRALSYGYTF. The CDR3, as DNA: TGTGCCAGCAGGAGAGCATTGAGTTATGGCTACACCTTC.

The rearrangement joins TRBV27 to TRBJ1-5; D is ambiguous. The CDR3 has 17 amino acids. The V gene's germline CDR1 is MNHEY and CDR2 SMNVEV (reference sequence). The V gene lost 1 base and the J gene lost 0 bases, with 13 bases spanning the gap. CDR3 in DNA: TGTGCCAGCAGTTTATACTGGGGAGAAGTTAGCAATCAGCCCCAGCATTTT. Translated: CASSLYWGEVSNQPQHF.

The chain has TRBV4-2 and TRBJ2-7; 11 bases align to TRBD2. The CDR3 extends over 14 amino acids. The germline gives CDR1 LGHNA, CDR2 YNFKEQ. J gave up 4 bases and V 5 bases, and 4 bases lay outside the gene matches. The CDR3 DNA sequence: TGTGCCAGCAGCGCACTAGCGGGAGAGTACGAGCAGTACTTC. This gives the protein CASSALAGEYEQYF.

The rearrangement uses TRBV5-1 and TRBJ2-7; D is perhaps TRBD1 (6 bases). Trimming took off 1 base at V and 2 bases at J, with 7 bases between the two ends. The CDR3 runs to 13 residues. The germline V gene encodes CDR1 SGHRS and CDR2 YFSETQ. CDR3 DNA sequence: TGCGCCAGCAGCTTGACAGGGACCTACGAGCAGTACTTC. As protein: CASSLTGTYEQYF. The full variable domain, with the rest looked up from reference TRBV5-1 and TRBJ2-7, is KAGVTQTPRYLIKTRGQQVTLSCSPISGHRSVSWYQQTPGQGLQFLFEYFSETQRNKGNFPGRFSGRQFSNSRSEMNVSTLELGDSALYLCASSLTGTYEQYFGPGTRLTVT.

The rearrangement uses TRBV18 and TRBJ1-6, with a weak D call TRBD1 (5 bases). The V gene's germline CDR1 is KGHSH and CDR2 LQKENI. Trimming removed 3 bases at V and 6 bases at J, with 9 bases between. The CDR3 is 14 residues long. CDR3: CASSPHGANSPLHF. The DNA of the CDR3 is TGTGCCAGCTCACCTCATGGGGCTAATTCACCCCTCCACTTT.